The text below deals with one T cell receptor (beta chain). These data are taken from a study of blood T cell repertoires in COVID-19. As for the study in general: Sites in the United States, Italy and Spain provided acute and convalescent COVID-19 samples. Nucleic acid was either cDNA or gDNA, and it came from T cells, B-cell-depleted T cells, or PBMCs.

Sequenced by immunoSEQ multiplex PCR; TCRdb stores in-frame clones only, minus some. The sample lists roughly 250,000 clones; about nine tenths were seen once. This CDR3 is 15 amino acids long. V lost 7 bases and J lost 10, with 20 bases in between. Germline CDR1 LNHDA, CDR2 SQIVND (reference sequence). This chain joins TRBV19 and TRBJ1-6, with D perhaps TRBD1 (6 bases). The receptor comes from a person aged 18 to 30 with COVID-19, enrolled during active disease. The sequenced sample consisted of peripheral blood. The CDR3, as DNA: TGTGCCAGTACATCCCAGGGGCCCGGAGGCTCACCCCTCCACTTT. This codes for CASTSQGPGGSPLHF.